This TCR beta chain appears in the sequencing data of a study of blood T cell repertoires in COVID-19. The overall study: COVID-19 samples, acute and convalescent, were from the United States, Italy and Spain.

Trimming took 6 bases from V and 2 from J; bases not matched to a gene: 6. CDR3 length equals 14 residues. CDR1 and CDR2 (germline): SGHTA, FQGNSA. Source study methods: By means of reference gene primer amplification, nucleated cell counts were estimated. Some clones are missing from TCRdb's copy, which holds only in-frame ones; the method was immunoSEQ multiplex PCR. D and trimming come from the DNA, and the V and J calls and clone size come from that table. Among around 100,000 clones, about 89% were seen once, and the ten largest hold 1.8%. This chain uses TRBV7-2 with TRBJ2-7, with TRBD2 matching over 8 bases. This TCR came from a human donor with active COVID-19. The donor label of this sample is uncertain. The sequencing sample was made of peripheral blood. CDR3 sequence: CASSSVRGAYEQYF. The CDR3 DNA reads TGTGCCAGCAGTTCGGTGCGGGGGGCCTACGAGCAGTACTTC. Filled out from reference TRBV7-2 and TRBJ2-7, the complete variable domain reads GAGVSQSPSNKVTEKGKDVELRCDPISGHTALYWYRQSLGQGLEFLIYFQGNSAPDKSGLPSDRFSAERTGGSVSTLTIQRTQQEDSAVYLCASSSVRGAYEQYFGPGTRLTVT.